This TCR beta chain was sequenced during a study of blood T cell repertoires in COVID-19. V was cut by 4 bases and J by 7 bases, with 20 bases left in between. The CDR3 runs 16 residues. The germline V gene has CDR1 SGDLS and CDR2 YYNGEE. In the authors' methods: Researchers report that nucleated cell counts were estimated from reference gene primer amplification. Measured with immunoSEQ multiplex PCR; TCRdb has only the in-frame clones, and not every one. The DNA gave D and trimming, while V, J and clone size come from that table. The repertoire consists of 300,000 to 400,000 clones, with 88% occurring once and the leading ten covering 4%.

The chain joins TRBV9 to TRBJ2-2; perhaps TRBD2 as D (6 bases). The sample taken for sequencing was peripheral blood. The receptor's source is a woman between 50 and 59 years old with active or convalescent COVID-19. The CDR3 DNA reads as TGTGCCAGCAGCAGTTCCAAGGTAGCGGCTTTCGGGGAGCTGTTTTTT. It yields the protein CASSSSKVAAFGELFF.